By proportion, the clone carrying this TCR beta chain is medium-sized. Methods used by the authors: Reference gene primers were amplified, and this amplification served to estimate nucleated cell counts. Sequencing was performed with immunoSEQ multiplex PCR; in TCRdb, only in-frame clones are kept and a portion is missing. V and J calls and clone size come straight from that table; D and trimming were deduced from the DNA. The data hold 180,000 or so clones, with 80% to 90% observed a single time. This sample is drawn from a study of blood T cell repertoires in COVID-19. Overall study: Samples taken during acute and convalescent COVID-19 were collected in the United States, Italy and Spain. T cells, B-cell-depleted T cells, or PBMCs supplied cDNA or gDNA.

Trimming shortened V by 4 bases and J by 4 bases, and 13 bases separated the two germline ends. This CDR3 has 14 amino acids. Germline CDR1 and CDR2: LGHDT and YNNKEL (reference sequence). The chain links TRBV3-1 (or the pseudogene TRBV3-2) to TRBJ1-1; perhaps TRBD1 as D (5 bases). This clonotype originated in a man aged 55 to 70 with acute or convalescent COVID-19. Sequenced: peripheral blood. The chain's CDR3 is CASSRNSGITEAFF. DNA of the CDR3: TGTGCCAGCAGCCGAAATTCAGGGATCACTGAAGCTTTCTTT.